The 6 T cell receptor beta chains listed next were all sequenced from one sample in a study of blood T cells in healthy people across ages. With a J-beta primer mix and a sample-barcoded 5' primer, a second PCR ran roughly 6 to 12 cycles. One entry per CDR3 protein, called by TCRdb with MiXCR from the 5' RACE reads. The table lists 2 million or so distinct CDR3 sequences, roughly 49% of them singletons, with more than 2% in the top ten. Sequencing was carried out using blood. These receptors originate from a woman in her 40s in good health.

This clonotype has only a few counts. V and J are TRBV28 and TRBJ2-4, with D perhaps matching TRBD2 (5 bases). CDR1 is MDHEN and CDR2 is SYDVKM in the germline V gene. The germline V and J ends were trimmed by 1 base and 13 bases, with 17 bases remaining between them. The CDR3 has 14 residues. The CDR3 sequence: CASSLYATTKRQYF. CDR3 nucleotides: TGTGCCAGCAGTTTATACGCGACTACTAAACGGCAGTACTTC.

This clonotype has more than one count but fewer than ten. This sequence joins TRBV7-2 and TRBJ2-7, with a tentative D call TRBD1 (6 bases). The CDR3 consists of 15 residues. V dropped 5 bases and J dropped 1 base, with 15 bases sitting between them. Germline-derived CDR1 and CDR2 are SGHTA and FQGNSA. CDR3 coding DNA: TGTGCCAGCAGCGTACCCGGGACATTTTCCTACGAGCAGTACTTC. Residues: CASSVPGTFSYEQYF.

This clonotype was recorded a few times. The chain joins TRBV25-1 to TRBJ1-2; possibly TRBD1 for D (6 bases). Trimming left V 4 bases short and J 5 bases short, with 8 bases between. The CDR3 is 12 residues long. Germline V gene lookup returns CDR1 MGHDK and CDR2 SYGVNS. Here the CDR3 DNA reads TGTGCCAGCAGTGCACAGGGTTATGGCTACACCTTC. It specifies CASSAQGYGYTF.

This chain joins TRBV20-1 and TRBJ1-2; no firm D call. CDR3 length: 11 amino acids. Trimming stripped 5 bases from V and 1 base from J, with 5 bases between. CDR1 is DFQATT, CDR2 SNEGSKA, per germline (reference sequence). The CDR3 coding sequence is TGCAGTGCTCCCTTTAACTATGGCTACACCTTC. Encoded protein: CSAPFNYGYTF.

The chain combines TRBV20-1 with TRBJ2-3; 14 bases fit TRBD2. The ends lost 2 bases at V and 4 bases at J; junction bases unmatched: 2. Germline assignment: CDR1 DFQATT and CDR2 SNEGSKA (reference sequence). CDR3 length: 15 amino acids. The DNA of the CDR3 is TGCAGTGCTAGAAGACTAGCGGGGGGGCCAGATACGCAGTATTTT. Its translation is CSARRLAGGPDTQYF.

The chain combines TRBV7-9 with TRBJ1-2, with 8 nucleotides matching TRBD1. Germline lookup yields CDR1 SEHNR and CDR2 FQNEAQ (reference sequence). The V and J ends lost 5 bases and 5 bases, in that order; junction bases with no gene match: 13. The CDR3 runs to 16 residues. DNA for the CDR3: TGTGCCAGCAGCCCCCGGACAGGGAAGTCGTCGTATGGCTACACCTTC. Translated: CASSPRTGKSSYGYTF. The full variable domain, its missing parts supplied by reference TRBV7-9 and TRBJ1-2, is DTGVSQNPRHKITKRGQNVTFRCDPISEHNRLYWYRQTLGQGPEFLTYFQNEAQLEKSRLLSDRFSAERPKGSFSTLEIQRTEQGDSAMYLCASSPRTGKSSYGYTFGSGTRLTVV.